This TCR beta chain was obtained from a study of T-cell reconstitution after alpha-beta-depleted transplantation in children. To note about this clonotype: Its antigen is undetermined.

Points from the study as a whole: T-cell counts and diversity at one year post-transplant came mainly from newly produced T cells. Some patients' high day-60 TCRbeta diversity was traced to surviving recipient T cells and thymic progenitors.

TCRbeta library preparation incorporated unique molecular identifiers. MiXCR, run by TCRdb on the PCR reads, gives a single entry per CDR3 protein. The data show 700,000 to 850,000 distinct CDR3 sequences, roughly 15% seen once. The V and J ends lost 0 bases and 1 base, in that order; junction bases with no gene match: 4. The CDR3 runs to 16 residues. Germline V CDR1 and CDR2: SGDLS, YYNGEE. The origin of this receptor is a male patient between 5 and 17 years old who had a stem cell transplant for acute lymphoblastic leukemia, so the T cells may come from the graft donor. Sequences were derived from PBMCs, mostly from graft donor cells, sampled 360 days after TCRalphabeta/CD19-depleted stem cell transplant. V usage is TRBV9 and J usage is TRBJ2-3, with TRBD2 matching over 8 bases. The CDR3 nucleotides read TGTGCCAGCAGCGTAGGGCTAGCGGGCCGCACAGATACGCAGTATTTT. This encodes CASSVGLAGRTDTQYF.